The T cell receptor (beta chain) described here comes from a study of cytomegalovirus exposure and HLA in healthy donors. Study conclusions and caveats: Upon later analysis, TCR association rates were observed to vary by HLA locus, being highest for DRB1 and lowest for HLA-C.

Donors showed nominal health when sampled, although they likely had unrecorded immune exposures. The PCR made use of 60 Vbeta and 13 Jbeta primers. Assay: immunoSEQ multiplex PCR; the TCRdb copy retains only in-frame clones and omits some. The sample includes 150,000 to 200,000 clones, 65% to 85% of them seen just once. Per the germline V gene, CDR1 is MNHEY and CDR2 is SMNVEV (reference sequence). V was clipped by 0 bases and J by 2 bases, with 10 bases between them. The CDR3 runs 15 residues. Turning to this clone: The antigen is undetermined.

The sequencing sample was made of PBMCs. The receptor was derived from a man between 45 and 60 years old in good health and CMV-seronegative. The chain uses TRBV27 and TRBJ1-2; a weak D match, TRBD1 (6 bases). Here the CDR3 DNA reads TGTGCCAGCAGTTTATCAGCGAGGGGGAACTATGGCTACACCTTC. It encodes CASSLSARGNYGYTF.